The sequence of this T cell receptor (beta chain) was determined in a study of early T cells in non-severe SARS-CoV-2 infection. Study overall: Unsorted whole-blood RNA was sequenced in bulk, leaving chains unpaired. Study findings and constraints: Comparison of clonotypes with VDJdb favored anti-spike CD8 responses while missing private and CD4 specificities.

Of note for this clonotype: The antigen is undetermined.

Germline lookup yields CDR1 SGHTA and CDR2 FQGNSA. Unmatched junction bases numbered 2, after V lost 5 bases and J lost 4 bases. The CDR3 sequence is 13 residues long. TCRdb reprocessed the 5' RACE reads via MiXCR and lists one record per CDR3 protein. This table holds 20,000 to 25,000 distinct CDR3 sequences, roughly 4.8% found once. This receptor was identified in an adult who was a healthcare worker with PCR-confirmed SARS-CoV-2 infection or an uninfected control (not recorded which). The sample taken for sequencing was whole blood. V and J are TRBV7-2 and TRBJ1-2; 9 bases map to TRBD1. CDR3 nucleotides: TGTGCCAGCAGCCCGGACAGGGGCTATGGCTACACCTTC. Protein sequence: CASSPDRGYGYTF.